This TCR beta chain was documented in a study of blood T cell repertoires in COVID-19. The table came from immunoSEQ multiplex PCR; TCRdb's copy has only in-frame clones and leaves some out. The repertoire holds 160,000 or so clones, with around 81% as singletons. Germline values: CDR1 SNHLY, CDR2 FYNNEI. The CDR3 spans 12 residues. V gave up 2 bases and J gave up 8 bases, with 9 bases separating them. Ages ranged from about 18 to 100 years, with residence in 24 US areas. Two negative PCRs, clearance, or symptom resolution were required of recovered Cohort 3 donors. V gene TRBV2 combines with J gene TRBJ1-2; D not resolved. Sample: PBMCs or T cells enriched from blood (not recorded which). The clonotype was recovered from a man aged 35 to 55 who had recovered from COVID-19. In DNA, the CDR3 is TGTGCCAGCAGTGAAAACGCAGGAGGCTACACCTTC. This encodes CASSENAGGYTF.